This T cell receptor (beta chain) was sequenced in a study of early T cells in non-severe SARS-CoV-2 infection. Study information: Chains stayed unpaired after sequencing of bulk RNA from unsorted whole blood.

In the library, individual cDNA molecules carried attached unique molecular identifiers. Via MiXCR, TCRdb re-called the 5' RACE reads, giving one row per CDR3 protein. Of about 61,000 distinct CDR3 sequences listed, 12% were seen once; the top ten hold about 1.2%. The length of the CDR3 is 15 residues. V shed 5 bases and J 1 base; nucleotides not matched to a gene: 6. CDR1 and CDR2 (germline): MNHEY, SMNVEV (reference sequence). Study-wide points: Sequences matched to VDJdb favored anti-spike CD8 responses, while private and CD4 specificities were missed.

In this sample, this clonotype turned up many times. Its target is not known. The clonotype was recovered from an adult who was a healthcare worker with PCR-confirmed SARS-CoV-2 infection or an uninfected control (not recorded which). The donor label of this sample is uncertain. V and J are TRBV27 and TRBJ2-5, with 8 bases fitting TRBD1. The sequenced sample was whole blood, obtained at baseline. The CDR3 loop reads CASSTIGTGQETQYF. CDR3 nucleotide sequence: TGTGCCAGCAGTACTATCGGGACAGGCCAAGAGACCCAGTACTTC.